This T cell receptor beta chain is from a study of cytomegalovirus exposure and HLA in healthy donors. Overall study results and limits: Earlier analysis found most TCR beta V segments productive about 87% or about 30% of the time. Several of the most significant clusters appeared linked to common viral pathogens, based on a later analysis.

This clone occurred a few times. Its antigen is not identified. In the PCR, 60 Vbeta and 13 Jbeta primers were used. TCRdb's copy holds only in-frame clones and misses some; the assay was immunoSEQ multiplex PCR. This sample yields around 65,000 clones, of which approximately 67% are seen a single time; approximately 2.8% belongs to the top ten. CDR3 length: 17 residues. Looked up from germline, CDR1 is MGHRA and CDR2 is YSYEKL. Trimming took 1 base from V and 0 from J; bases not matched to a gene: 6. The rearrangement joins TRBV4-1 to TRBJ2-1; TRBD2 agrees at 7 bases. Specimen: PBMCs. The clonotype originates from a man aged 25-40 years in good health and CMV-seronegative. The CDR3 bases are TGCGCCAGCAGCCAAGGGGCTAGCGGCAGCTCCTACAATGAGCAGTTCTTC. It yields the protein CASSQGASGSSYNEQFF.